This TCR beta chain was documented in a study of shared clonotypes between healthy human individuals. Study-level findings and limits: It was the few donors that limited the genetic and exposure-history diversity represented. It was only blood that was sampled, and tissue repertoires likely differ.

Replicate PCRs for sorted subsets used approximately 220 ng DNA; this equaled about 30,000 T cell genomes. Produced via immunoSEQ multiplex PCR; TCRdb's table is partial and in-frame only. The data contain some 2.1 million clones, about 94% of them singletons. The CDR3 extends over 13 amino acids. Per the germline V gene, CDR1 is MNHEY and CDR2 is SMNVEV (reference sequence). Between the trimmed V and J ends, which lost 3 bases and 5 bases, there was a span of 11 bases. In the case of this clone: The antigen remains unidentified.

The naive CD8 subset, CD45RO-negative cells positively selected for CCR7, excluded terminally differentiated effector memory CD45RA+ cells. The rearrangement joins TRBV27 to TRBJ2-7; TRBD2 might be the D (6 bases). Sequenced: naive CD8+ T cells from PBMCs. This sequence was found in a man between 18 and 35 years old in good health. Some clones in this sample may be carry-over from other donors' samples. This CDR3 is CASSLFAGNEQYF. The CDR3 region has the DNA TGTGCCAGCAGTTTGTTTGCGGGAAACGAGCAGTACTTC.